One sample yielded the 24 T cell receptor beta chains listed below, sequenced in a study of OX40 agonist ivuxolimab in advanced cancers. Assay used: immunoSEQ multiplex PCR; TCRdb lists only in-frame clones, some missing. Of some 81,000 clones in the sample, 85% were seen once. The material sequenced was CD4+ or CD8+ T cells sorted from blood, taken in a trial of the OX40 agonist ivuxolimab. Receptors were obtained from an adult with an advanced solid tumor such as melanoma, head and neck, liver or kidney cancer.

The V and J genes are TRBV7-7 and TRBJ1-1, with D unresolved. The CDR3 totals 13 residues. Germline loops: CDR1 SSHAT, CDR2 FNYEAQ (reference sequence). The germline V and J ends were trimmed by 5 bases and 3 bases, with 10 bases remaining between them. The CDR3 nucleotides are TGTGCCAGCAGCGATGGGGTGCACACTGAAGCTTTCTTT. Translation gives CASSDGVHTEAFF.

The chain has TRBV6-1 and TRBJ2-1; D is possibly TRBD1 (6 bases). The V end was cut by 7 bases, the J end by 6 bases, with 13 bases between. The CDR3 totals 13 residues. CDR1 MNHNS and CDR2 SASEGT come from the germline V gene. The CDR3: CASTPGDVNEQFF. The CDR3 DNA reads TGTGCCAGCACACCAGGGGATGTCAATGAGCAGTTCTTC.

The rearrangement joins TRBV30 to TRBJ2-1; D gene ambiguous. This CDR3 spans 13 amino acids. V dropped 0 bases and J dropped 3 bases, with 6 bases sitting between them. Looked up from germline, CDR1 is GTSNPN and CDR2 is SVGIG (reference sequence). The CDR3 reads CAWSVTDYNEQFF. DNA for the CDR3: TGTGCCTGGAGTGTAACAGACTACAATGAGCAGTTCTTC.

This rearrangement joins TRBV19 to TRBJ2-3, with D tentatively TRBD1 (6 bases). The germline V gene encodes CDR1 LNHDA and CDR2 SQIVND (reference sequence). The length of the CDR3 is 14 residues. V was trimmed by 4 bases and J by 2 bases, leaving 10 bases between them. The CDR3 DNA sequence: TGTGCCAGTAGTAGAGGGGGAGCCACAGATACGCAGTATTTT. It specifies CASSRGGATDTQYF. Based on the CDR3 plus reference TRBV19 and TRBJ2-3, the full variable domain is DGGITQSPKYLFRKEGQNVTLSCEQNLNHDAMYWYRQDPGQGLRLIYYSQIVNDFQKGDIAEGYSVSREKKESFPLTVTSAQKNPTAFYLCASSRGGATDTQYFGPGTRLTVL.

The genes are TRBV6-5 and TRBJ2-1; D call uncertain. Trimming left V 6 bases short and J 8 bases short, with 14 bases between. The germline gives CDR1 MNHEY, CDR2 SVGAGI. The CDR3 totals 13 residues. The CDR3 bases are TGTGCCAGCAGGCCCCCATGGGGTGATGAGCAGTTCTTC. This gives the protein CASRPPWGDEQFF.

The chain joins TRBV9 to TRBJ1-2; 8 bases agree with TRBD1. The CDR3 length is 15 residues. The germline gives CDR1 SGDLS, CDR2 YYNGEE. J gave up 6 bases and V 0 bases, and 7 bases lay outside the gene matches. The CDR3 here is CASSVEGQGAHGYTF. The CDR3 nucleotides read TGTGCCAGCAGCGTAGAAGGCCAGGGGGCGCATGGCTACACCTTC.

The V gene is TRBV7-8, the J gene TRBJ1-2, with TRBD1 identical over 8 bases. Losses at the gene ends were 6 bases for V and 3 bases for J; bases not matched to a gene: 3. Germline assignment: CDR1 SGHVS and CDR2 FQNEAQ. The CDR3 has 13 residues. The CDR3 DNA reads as TGTGCCAGCAGTCAGGACAGGGACTATGGCTACACCTTC. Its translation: CASSQDRDYGYTF.

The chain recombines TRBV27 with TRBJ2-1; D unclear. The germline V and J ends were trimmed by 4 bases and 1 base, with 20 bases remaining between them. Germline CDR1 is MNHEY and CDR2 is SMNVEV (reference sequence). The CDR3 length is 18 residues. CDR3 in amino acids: CASSSLSRVPGSYNEQFF. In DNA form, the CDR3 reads TGTGCCAGCAGTTCCCTGAGTCGGGTCCCCGGGTCCTACAATGAGCAGTTCTTC.

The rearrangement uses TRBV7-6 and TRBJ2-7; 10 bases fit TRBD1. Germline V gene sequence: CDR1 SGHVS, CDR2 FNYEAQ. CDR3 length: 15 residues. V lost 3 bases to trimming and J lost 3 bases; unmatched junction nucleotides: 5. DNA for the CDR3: TGTGCCAGCAGCTTGCTGACAGGGGGCGGCTACGAGCAGTACTTC. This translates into CASSLLTGGGYEQYF.

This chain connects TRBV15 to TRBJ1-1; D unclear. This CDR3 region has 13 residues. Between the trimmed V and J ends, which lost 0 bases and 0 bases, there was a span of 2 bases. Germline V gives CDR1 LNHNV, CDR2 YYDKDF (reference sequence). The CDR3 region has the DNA TGTGCCACCAGCAGAGATATGAACACTGAAGCTTTCTTT. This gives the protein CATSRDMNTEAFF.

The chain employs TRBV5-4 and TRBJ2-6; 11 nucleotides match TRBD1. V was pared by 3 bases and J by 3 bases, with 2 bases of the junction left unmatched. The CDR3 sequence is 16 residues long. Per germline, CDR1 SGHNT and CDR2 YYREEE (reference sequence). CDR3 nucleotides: TGTGCCAGCAGCTCGGGACAGGGGGATGGGGCCAACGTCCTGACTTTC. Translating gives CASSSGQGDGANVLTF.

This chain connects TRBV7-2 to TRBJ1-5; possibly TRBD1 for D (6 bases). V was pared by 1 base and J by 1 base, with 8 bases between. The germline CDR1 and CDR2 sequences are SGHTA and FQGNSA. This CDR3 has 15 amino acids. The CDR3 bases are TGTGCCAGCAGCTTAGTGGGGGCCAGCAATCAGCCCCAGCATTTT. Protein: CASSLVGASNQPQHF. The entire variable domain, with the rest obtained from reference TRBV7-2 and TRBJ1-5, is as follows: GAGVSQSPSNKVTEKGKDVELRCDPISGHTALYWYRQSLGQGLEFLIYFQGNSAPDKSGLPSDRFSAERTGGSVSTLTIQRTQQEDSAVYLCASSLVGASNQPQHFGDGTRLSIL.

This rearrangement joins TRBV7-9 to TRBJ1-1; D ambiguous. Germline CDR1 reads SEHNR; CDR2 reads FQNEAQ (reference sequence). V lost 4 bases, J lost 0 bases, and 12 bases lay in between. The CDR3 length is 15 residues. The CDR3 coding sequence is TGTGCCAGCAGCTCAGCGGTGGCAATGAACACTGAAGCTTTCTTT. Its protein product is CASSSAVAMNTEAFF.

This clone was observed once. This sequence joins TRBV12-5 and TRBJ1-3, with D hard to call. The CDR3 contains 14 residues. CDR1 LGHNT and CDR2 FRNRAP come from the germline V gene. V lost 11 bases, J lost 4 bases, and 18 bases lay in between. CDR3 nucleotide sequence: TGTGCTTCTCGGATCGGCGCGCAAGGAAACACCATATATTTT. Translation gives CASRIGAQGNTIYF.

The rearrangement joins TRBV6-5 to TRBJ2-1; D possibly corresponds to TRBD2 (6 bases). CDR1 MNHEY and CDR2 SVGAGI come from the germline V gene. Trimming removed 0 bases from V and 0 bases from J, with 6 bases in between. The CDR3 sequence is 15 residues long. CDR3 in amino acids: CASSYSGSSYNEQFF. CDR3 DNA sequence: TGTGCCAGCAGTTACTCCGGGAGCTCCTACAATGAGCAGTTCTTC.

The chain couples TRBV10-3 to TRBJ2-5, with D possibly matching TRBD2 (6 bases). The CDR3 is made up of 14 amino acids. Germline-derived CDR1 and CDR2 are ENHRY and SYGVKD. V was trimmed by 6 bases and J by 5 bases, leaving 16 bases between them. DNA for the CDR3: TGTGCCATCAGCCAGGGACTCCCAGGGGAGACCCAGTACTTC. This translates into CAISQGLPGETQYF.

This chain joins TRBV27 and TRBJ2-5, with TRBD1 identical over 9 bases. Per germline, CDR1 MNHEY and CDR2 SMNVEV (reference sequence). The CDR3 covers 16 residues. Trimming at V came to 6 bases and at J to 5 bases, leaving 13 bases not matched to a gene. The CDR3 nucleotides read TGTGCCAGCAGGGGGACCAACAGGGGGCCTGCGGAGACCCAGTACTTC. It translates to CASRGTNRGPAETQYF.

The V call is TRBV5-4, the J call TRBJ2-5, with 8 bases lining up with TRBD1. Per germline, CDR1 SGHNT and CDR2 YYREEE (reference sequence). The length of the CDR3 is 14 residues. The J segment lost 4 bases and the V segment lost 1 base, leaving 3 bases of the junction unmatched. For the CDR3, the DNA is TGTGCCAGCAGCTTGCAGGGGGCGGCAGAGACCCAGTACTTC. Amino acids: CASSLQGAAETQYF.

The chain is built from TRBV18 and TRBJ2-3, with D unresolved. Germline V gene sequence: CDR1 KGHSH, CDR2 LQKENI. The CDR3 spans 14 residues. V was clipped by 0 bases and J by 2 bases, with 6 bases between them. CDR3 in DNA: TGTGCCAGCTCACCACCGCCTTCCACAGATACGCAGTATTTT. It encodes CASSPPPSTDTQYF.

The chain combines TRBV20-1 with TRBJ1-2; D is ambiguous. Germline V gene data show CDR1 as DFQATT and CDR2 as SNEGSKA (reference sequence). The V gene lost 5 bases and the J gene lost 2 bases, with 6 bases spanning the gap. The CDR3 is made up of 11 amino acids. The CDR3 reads CSAWENYGYTF. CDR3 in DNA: TGCAGTGCTTGGGAAAACTATGGCTACACCTTC.

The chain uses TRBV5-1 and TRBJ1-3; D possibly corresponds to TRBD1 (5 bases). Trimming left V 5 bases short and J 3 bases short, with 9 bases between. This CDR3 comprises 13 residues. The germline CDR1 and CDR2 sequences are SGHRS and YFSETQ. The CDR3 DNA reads TGCGCCAGCAGGCTGGGGGATGGAAACACCATATATTTT. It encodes CASRLGDGNTIYF.

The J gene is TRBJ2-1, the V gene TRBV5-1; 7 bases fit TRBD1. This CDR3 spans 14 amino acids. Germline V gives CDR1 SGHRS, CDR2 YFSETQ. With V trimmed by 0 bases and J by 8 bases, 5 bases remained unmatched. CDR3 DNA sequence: TGCGCCAGCAGCTTGGGGATTACAGGGGATGAGCAGTTCTTC. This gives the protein CASSLGITGDEQFF.

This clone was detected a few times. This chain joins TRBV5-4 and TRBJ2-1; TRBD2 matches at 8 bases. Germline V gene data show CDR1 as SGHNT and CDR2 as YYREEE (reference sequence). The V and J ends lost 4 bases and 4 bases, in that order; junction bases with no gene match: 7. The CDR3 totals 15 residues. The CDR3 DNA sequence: TGTGCCAGCAGCCCCGGGGGGGGACTTTACAATGAGCAGTTCTTC. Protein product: CASSPGGGLYNEQFF.

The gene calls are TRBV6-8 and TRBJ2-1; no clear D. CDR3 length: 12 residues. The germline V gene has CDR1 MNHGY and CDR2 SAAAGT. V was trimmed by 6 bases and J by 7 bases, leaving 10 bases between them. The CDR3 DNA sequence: TGTGCCAGCAGCCCCGAAGTGAATGAGCAGTTCTTC. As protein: CASSPEVNEQFF.